The sequence of this TCR beta chain was determined in a study of somatic mutations in cytotoxic T cells in rheumatoid arthritis. Study results and limitations: Rising age went with increasing CD8+ clonality in rheumatoid arthritis patients; healthy controls showed no such increase.

Study processing details: Matching published virus-specific TCRB sequences was rare for patient CD8+ clones that were larger than 1%. TCRdb's table, derived via immunoSEQ multiplex PCR, lists solely in-frame clones and lacks some. That table furnishes V, J and clone size, whereas the DNA furnished D and trimming. The sample records 20,000 or so clones, roughly four fifths being singletons. The CDR3 is 11 residues long. The ends were cut back, 1 base at V and 8 bases at J, with 5 bases in the middle. Germline V gene lookup returns CDR1 SGHTA and CDR2 FQGNSA. For this clone: The target antigen is unknown.

The TCR originated in an adult with rheumatoid arthritis. This chain links TRBV7-2 with TRBJ1-2; D remains ambiguous. The sample comprised CD8+ T cells sorted from blood. The CDR3 spells CASSLVRGYTF. The CDR3, as DNA: TGTGCCAGCAGCTTAGTCAGGGGCTACACCTTC. The complete variable domain, with remaining parts taken from reference TRBV7-2 and TRBJ1-2, reads GAGVSQSPSNKVTEKGKDVELRCDPISGHTALYWYRQSLGQGLEFLIYFQGNSAPDKSGLPSDRFSAERTGGSVSTLTIQRTQQEDSAVYLCASSLVRGYTFGSGTRLTVV.